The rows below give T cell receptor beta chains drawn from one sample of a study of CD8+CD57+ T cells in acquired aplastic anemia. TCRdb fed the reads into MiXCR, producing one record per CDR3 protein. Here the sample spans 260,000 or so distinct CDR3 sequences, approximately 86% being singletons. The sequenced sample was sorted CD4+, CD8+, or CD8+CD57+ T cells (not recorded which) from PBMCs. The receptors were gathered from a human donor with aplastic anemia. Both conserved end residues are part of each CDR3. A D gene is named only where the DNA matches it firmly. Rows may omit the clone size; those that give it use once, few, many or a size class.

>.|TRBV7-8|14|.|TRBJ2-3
CASSLEDHTDTQYF
TGTGCCAGCAGCTTAGAGGACCACACAGATACGCAGTATTTT
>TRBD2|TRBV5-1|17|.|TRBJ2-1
CASSVGPSGGMDNEQFF
TGCGCCAGCAGCGTTGGCCCTAGCGGGGGGATGGACAATGAGCAGTTCTTC
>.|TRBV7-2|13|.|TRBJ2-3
CASSYHPDETPYF
TGTGCCAGCAGCTATCATCCAGACGAGACACCGTATTTT
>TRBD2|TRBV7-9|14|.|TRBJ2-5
CASSRGSSGGSEYF
TGTGCCAGCAGCAGAGGCAGCAGCGGGGGGAGCGAGTACTTC
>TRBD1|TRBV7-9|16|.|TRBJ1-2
CASSTGTGDHTDTYTF
TGTGCCAGCAGCACCGGGACAGGGGATCACACAGATACGTACACCTTC
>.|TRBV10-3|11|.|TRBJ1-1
CAIREGSEGFF
TGTGCCATCAGAGAGGGGAGTGAAGGTTTCTTT
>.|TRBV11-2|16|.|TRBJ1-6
CASSLGRSWLQSPLHF
TGTGCCAGCAGCTTGGGGAGGAGCTGGCTACAATCACCCCTCCACTTT
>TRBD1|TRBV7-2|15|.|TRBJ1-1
CASSLTGGADTGAFF
TGTGCCAGCAGCTTGACAGGGGGCGCCGACACTGGCGCCTTCTTT
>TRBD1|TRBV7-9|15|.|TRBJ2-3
CASSPGQDRVYEQYF
TGTGCCAGCAGCCCGGGGCAGGACAGGGTCTACGAGCAGTATTTT
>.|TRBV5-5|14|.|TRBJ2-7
CATSGQGVAYEQYF
TGTGCCACCAGCGGGCAGGGGGTAGCCTACGAGCAGTACTTC
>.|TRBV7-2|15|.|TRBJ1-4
CASSLEGDSNAQQFF
TGTGCCAGCAGCTTGGAGGGGGATTCTAATGCGCAACAGTTTTTT
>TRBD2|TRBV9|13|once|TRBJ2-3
CASGDGGKVSQYF
TGTGCCAGCGGGGACGGGGGGAAAGTTTCGCAGTACTTT
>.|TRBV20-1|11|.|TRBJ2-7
CSARPTDGDYF
TGCAGTGCTAGACCCACCGACGGGGACTACTTC
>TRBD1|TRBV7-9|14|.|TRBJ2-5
CATSRDSEQQTHDF
TGTGCCACCAGCAGGGACAGCGAGCAACAGACCCATGACTTC